The 9 T cell receptor beta chains given below trace back to one sample, sequenced in a study of Ad26.COV2.S vaccination and SARS-CoV-2 variants. Sequenced by immunoSEQ multiplex PCR; TCRdb stores in-frame clones only, minus some. The sample holds some 320,000 clones, about 86% seen once. Sample treatment: around 19 received Ad26.COV2.S at low or high dose, single or two shots; five or six received placebo; per-sample allocation not given. The study sampled participants on day 63 after the first vaccine or placebo injection. Sequencing used peripheral blood, obtained in a trial of Ad26.COV2.S vaccine versus placebo. The receptor set was obtained from a person aged 18-60 years who received the Ad26.COV2.S COVID-19 vaccine or a placebo.

This rearrangement joins TRBV6-5 to TRBJ2-5; the D gene could be TRBD1 or TRBD2 (5 bases each). V lost 6 bases to trimming and J lost 12 bases, with 17 bases between them. This CDR3 spans 12 amino acids. Germline V gene lookup returns CDR1 MNHEY and CDR2 SVGAGI. CDR3 residues: CASSNTRDPEYF. DNA of the CDR3: TGTGCCAGCAGCAACACCCGGGACCCCGAGTACTTC.

The chain joins TRBV5-4 to TRBJ2-1; the D is unclear. The CDR3 is 12 residues long. Germline V CDR1 and CDR2: SGHNT, YYREEE (reference sequence). Between the trimmed V and J ends, which lost 6 bases and 5 bases, there was a span of 9 bases. The CDR3 nucleotides read TGTGCCAGCAATTCGGCGAACAATGAGCAGTTCTTC. Residues: CASNSANNEQFF. The whole variable domain, filled in from reference TRBV5-4 and TRBJ2-1, reads ETGVTQSPTHLIKTRGQQVTLRCSSQSGHNTVSWYQQALGQGPQFIFQYYREEENGRGNFPPRFSGLQFPNYSSELNVNALELDDSALYLCASNSANNEQFFGPGTRLTVL.

This clone has just a few counts. The chain recombines TRBV15 with TRBJ1-3; D remains ambiguous. The CDR3 covers 15 residues. Germline V gene sequence: CDR1 LNHNV, CDR2 YYDKDF (reference sequence). V shed 0 bases and J shed 2 bases, with 8 bases lying between them. CDR3 sequence: CATSRDLDPGNTIYF. CDR3 bases: TGTGCCACCAGCAGAGATCTGGATCCTGGAAACACCATATATTTT. Drawing the rest from reference TRBV15 and TRBJ1-3, the complete variable domain is DAMVIQNPRYQVTQFGKPVTLSCSQTLNHNVMYWYQQKSSQAPKLLFHYYDKDFNNEADTPDNFQSRRPNTSFCFLDIRSPGLGDTAMYLCATSRDLDPGNTIYFGEGSWLTVV.

This chain's CDR3 is CASSEAGPGGNYGYTF. The CDR3 DNA reads TGTGCCAGCAGTGAAGCGGGCCCTGGGGGTAACTATGGCTACACCTTC. V usage is TRBV2 and J usage is TRBJ1-2; D possibly corresponds to TRBD1 (5 bases). This CDR3 region has 16 residues. The V end was cut by 0 bases, the J end by 1 base, with 12 bases between. The germline gives CDR1 SNHLY, CDR2 FYNNEI.

This clone has only one observation. This chain joins TRBV14 and TRBJ2-1; TRBD1 might be the D (6 bases). The germline gives CDR1 SGHDN, CDR2 FVKESK. Trimming removed 4 bases at V and 0 bases at J, with 16 bases between. This CDR3 is 17 amino acids long. CDR3 DNA: TGTGCCAGCAGCCCGCGGACAGCCCCGAGCTCCTACAATGAGCAGTTCTTC. It is translated as CASSPRTAPSSYNEQFF.

Only one count was recorded for this clone. This chain links TRBV5-8 with TRBJ1-5, with D tentatively TRBD1 (5 bases). Trimming removed 4 bases at V and 5 bases at J, with 16 bases between. The CDR3 is 15 amino acids. In germline, CDR1 is SGHTS, CDR2 YDEGEE. The DNA for the CDR3 is TGTGCCAGCAGCCGGGGGTGGTCCATTCATCAGCCCCAGCATTTT. It encodes CASSRGWSIHQPQHF.

This chain's CDR3 is CSASSTSGATSTDTQYF. The CDR3 nucleotides are TGCAGTGCTAGTTCAACCTCGGGAGCCACTAGCACAGATACGCAGTATTTT. This chain uses TRBV20-1 with TRBJ2-3, with TRBD2 as a possible D gene (6 bases). In germline, CDR1 is DFQATT, CDR2 SNEGSKA (reference sequence). The CDR3 has 17 amino acids. V lost 3 bases and J lost 0, with 19 bases in between.

This clone was picked up a small number of times. In DNA form, the CDR3 reads TGTGCCAGCAGCCAAGGCCGGGACAGTTCCTACGAGCAGTACTTC. Encoded protein: CASSQGRDSSYEQYF. V gene TRBV3-1 (or the pseudogene TRBV3-2) combines with J gene TRBJ2-7; 7 bases match TRBD1. This CDR3 contains 15 residues. With V trimmed by 1 base and J by 1 base, 4 bases remained unmatched. Germline V CDR1 and CDR2: LGHDT, YNNKEL (reference sequence).

The chain employs TRBV6-2 or TRBV6-3 and TRBJ1-5; D might be TRBD1 (5 bases). V lost 5 bases and J 1 base, leaving 15 bases between the germline ends. CDR1 and CDR2 from the germline V gene are MNHEY and SVGEGT. The CDR3 loop spans 16 amino acids. Here the CDR3 reads CASSSQTGPSNQPQHF. CDR3 nucleotide sequence: TGTGCCAGCAGTAGCCAAACAGGACCGAGCAATCAGCCCCAGCATTTT.